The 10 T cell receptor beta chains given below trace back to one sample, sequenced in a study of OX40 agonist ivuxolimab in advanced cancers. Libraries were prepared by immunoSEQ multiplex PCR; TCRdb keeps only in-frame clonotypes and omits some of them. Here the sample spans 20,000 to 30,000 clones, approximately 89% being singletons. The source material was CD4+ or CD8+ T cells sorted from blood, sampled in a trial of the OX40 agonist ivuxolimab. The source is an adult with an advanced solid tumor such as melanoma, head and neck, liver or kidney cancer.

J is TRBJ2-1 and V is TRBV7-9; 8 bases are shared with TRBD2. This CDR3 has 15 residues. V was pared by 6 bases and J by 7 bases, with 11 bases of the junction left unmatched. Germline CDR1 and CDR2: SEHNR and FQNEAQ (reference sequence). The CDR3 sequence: CASSKSGRELNEQFF. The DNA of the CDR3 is TGTGCCAGCAGTAAAAGCGGGAGAGAACTGAATGAGCAGTTCTTC.

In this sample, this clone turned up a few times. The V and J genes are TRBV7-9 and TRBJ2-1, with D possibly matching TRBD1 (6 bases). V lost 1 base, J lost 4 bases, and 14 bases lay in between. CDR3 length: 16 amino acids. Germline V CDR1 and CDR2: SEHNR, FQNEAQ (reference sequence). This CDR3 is CASSLGGRGTYNEQFF. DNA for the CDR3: TGTGCCAGCAGCTTAGGCGGCAGGGGAACGTACAATGAGCAGTTCTTC.

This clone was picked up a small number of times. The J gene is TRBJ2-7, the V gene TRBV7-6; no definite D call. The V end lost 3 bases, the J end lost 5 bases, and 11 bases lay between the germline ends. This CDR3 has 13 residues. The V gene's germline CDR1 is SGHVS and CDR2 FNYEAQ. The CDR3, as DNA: TGTGCCAGCAGCTTTAGTAGTGTCAACGAGCAGTACTTC. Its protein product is CASSFSSVNEQYF.

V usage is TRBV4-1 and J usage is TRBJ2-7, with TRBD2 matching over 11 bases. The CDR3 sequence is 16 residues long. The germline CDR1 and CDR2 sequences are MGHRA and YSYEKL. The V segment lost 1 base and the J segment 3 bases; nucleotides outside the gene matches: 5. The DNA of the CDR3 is TGCGCCAGCAGCCAAGTGGGACTAGCGGCCGACTACGAGCAGTACTTC. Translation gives CASSQVGLAADYEQYF.

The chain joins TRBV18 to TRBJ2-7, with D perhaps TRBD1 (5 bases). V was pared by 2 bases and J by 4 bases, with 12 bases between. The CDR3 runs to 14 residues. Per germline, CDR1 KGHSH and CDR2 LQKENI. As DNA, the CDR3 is TGTGCCAGCTCACCATATCCTCAGGGTTACGAGCAGTACTTC. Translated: CASSPYPQGYEQYF.

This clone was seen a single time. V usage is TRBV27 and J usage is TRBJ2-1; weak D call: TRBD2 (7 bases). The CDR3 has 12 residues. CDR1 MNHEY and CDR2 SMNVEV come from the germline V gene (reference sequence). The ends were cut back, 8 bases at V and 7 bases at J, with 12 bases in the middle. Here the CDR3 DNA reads TGTGCCAGCGCGGGGGCCAAGAATGAGCAGTTCTTC. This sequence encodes CASAGAKNEQFF.

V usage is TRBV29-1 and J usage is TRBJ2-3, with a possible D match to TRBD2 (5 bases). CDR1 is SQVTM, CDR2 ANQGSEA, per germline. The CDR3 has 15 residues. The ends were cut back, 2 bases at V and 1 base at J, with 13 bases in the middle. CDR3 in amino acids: CSVESRASRTDTQYF. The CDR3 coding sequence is TGCAGCGTTGAATCTCGGGCTAGCCGCACAGATACGCAGTATTTT.

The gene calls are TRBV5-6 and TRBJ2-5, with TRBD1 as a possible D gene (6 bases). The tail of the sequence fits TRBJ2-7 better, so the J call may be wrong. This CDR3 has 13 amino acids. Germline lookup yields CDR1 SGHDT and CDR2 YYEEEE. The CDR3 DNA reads TGTGCCAGCAGCCCCGGGACATACTACGAGCAGTACTTC. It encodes CASSPGTYYEQYF.

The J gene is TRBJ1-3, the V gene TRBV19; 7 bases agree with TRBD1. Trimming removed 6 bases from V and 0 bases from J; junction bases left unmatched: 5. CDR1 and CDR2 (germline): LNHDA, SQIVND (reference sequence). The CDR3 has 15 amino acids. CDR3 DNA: TGTGCCAGTAGGGGTCAGGGGGGCTCTGGAAACACCATATATTTT. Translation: CASRGQGGSGNTIYF.

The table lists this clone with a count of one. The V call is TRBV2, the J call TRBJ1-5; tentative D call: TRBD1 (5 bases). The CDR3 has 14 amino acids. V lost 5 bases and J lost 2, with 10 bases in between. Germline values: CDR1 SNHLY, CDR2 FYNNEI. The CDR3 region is CASSSGWGNQPQHF. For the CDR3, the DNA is TGTGCCAGCAGTTCAGGGTGGGGCAATCAGCCCCAGCATTTT.